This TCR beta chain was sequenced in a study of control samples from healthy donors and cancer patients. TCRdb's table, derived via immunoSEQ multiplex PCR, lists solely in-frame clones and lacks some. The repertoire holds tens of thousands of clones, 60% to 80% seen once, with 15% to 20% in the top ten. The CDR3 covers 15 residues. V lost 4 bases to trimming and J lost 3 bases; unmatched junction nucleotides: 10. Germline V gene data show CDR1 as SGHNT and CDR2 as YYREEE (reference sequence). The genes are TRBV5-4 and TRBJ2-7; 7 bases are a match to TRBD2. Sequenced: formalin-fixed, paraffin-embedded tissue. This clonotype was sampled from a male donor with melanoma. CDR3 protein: CASSPGGGAGYEQYF. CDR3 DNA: TGTGCCAGCAGCCCGGGGGGAGGGGCCGGCTACGAGCAGTACTTC.